Listed below are T cell receptor beta chains from one sample, sequenced in a study of OX40 agonist ivuxolimab in advanced cancers. TCRdb's copy holds only in-frame clones and misses some; the assay was immunoSEQ multiplex PCR. The top ten clones hold roughly 0.98% of a sample with some 74,000 clones, over 75% of them seen once. The sequencing here drew on CD4+ or CD8+ T cells sorted from blood, taken in a trial of the OX40 agonist ivuxolimab. The receptors were gathered from an adult with an advanced solid tumor such as melanoma, head and neck, liver or kidney cancer. CDR3s include the opening cysteine and the closing phenylalanine or tryptophan. Each record gives: D gene, J gene, clone size, V gene, CDR3 protein, CDR3 DNA. A D gene is named only where the DNA matches it firmly. Only some rows state a clone size, as once, few, many or a class for expanded clones.

TRBD1 TRBJ2-7 - TRBV18 CASSPGTGYEQYF TGTGCCAGCTCACCAGGGACAGGCTACGAGCAGTACTTC
- TRBJ1-5 - TRBV9 CASSVGGPGQPQHF TGTGCCAGCAGCGTAGGGGGACCGGGTCAGCCCCAGCATTTT
TRBD2 TRBJ2-3 - TRBV6-6 CASRGLAGATDTQYF TGTGCCAGCAGAGGACTAGCGGGAGCTACAGATACGCAGTATTTT
TRBD2 TRBJ2-2 - TRBV7-9 CASSPSGSGTGELFF TGTGCCAGCAGCCCTAGCGGGAGCGGGACCGGGGAGCTGTTTTTT
- TRBJ2-1 - TRBV5-1 CASSLGGSGTYNEQFF TGCGCCAGCAGCTTGGGTGGTAGCGGAACCTACAATGAGCAGTTCTTC
TRBD1 TRBJ2-7 - TRBV7-8 CASSLLGTDSYEQYF TGTGCCAGCAGCTTACTCGGGACAGACTCCTACGAGCAGTACTTC
- TRBJ2-5 - TRBV27 CASWRLGETQYF TGTGCCAGCTGGAGGTTAGGAGAGACCCAGTACTTC
TRBD2 TRBJ2-1 few TRBV4-3 CASSPTPSGSGPYNEQFF TGCGCCAGCAGCCCAACCCCCAGCGGGAGCGGCCCCTACAATGAGCAGTTCTTC
- TRBJ2-5 - TRBV18 CASSPPGGKTQYF TGTGCCAGCTCACCACCCGGGGGAAAGACCCAGTACTTC
TRBD2 TRBJ2-7 once TRBV7-2 CASSLVTPLAGGHEQYF TGTGCCAGCAGCTTAGTCACCCCCTTAGCGGGAGGCCACGAGCAGTACTTC
- TRBJ2-7 - TRBV18 CASSPSEGGSGEQYF TGTGCCAGCTCACCTTCCGAGGGGGGTTCGGGCGAGCAGTACTTC
- TRBJ1-4 - TRBV19 CASSKPGVAGPTNEKLFF TGTGCCAGTAGCAAACCGGGGGTAGCAGGGCCAACTAATGAAAAACTGTTTTTT
- TRBJ1-6 - TRBV18 CAIYGSSYNSPLHF TGTGCCATCTACGGAAGCTCCTATAATTCACCCCTCCACTTT
- TRBJ1-2 few TRBV28 CASSLTATSGDGYTF TGTGCCAGCAGTTTGACGGCAACCAGCGGGGATGGCTACACCTTC
TRBD2 TRBJ2-7 - TRBV7-2 CASSLGLAGPGEQYF TGTGCCAGCAGCTTAGGACTAGCGGGACCTGGAGAGCAGTACTTC
- TRBJ1-3 - TRBV15 CATSGDGGNTIYF TGTGCCACCAGCGGGGACGGCGGAAACACCATATATTTT
- TRBJ2-5 - TRBV28 CASSTGHLSGVRETQYF TGTGCCAGCAGTACCGGACATCTGAGTGGGGTACGGGAGACCCAGTACTTC
- TRBJ1-1 - TRBV6-5 CASSPYMNTEAFF TGTGCCAGCAGCCCCTACATGAACACTGAAGCTTTCTTT
- TRBJ1-3 - TRBV7-2 CASSSQTVSGNTIYF TGTGCCAGCAGCTCCCAGACCGTATCTGGAAACACCATATATTTT
TRBD1 TRBJ2-7 - TRBV5-4 CASSSGTGNEQYF TGTGCCAGCAGCTCTGGGACAGGGAACGAGCAGTACTTC
- TRBJ1-3 - TRBV18 CASSPRKGDSGNTIYF TGTGCCAGCTCACCTCGGAAGGGCGACTCTGGAAACACCATATATTTT
TRBD1 TRBJ1-1 - TRBV11-2 CASSSYRDRGTEAFF TGTGCCAGCAGCTCGTACCGGGACAGAGGGACTGAAGCTTTCTTT
TRBD1 TRBJ1-5 - TRBV11-1 CASSPDRGGQPQHF TGTGCCAGCAGCCCCGACAGGGGGGGTCAGCCCCAGCATTTT
- TRBJ2-5 - TRBV7-2 CASSLINGQQETQYF TGTGCCAGCAGCTTAATTAACGGGCAGCAAGAGACCCAGTACTTC
TRBD1 TRBJ1-4 - TRBV5-1 CASSLGTGGDANEKLFF TGCGCCAGCAGCTTGGGGACAGGGGGCGATGCTAATGAAAAACTGTTTTTT
TRBD1 TRBJ1-3 - TRBV5-1 CASSTRQGASGNTIYF TGCGCCAGCAGTACCCGACAGGGGGCATCGGGAAACACCATATATTTT
TRBD1 TRBJ1-2 once TRBV29-1 CSVGTGTGGSNYGYTF TGCAGCGTGGGGACCGGGACAGGGGGCTCAAACTATGGCTACACCTTC